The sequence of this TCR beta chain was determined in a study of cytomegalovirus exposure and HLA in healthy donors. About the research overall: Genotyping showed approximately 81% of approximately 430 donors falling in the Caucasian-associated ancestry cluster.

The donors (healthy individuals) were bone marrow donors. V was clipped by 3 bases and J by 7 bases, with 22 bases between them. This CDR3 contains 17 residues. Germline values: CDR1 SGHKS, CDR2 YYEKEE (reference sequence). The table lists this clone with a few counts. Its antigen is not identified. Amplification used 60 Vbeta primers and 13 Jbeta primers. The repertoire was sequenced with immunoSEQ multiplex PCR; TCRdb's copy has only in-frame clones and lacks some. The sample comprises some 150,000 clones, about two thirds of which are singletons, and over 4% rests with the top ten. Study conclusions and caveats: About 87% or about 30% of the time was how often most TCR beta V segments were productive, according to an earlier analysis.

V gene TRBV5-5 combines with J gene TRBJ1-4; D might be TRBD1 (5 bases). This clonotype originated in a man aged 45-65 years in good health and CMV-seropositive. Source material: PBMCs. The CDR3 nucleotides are TGTGCCAGCAGCTCGACGCGGTCGCAAATGGGGGGTGAAAAACTGTTTTTT. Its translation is CASSSTRSQMGGEKLFF.